A selection of T cell receptor beta chains follows, all from one sample in a study of OX40 agonist ivuxolimab in advanced cancers. Only in-frame clones appear in the TCRdb table, and some are missing; sequencing was by immunoSEQ multiplex PCR. Among approximately 59,000 clones listed, approximately 88% were seen once. Material: CD4+ or CD8+ T cells sorted from blood, obtained in a trial of the OX40 agonist ivuxolimab. The source is an adult with an advanced solid tumor such as melanoma, head and neck, liver or kidney cancer. The CDR3 runs from the conserved cysteine through the conserved F or W. D genes are given only for firm matches. Clone size, where shown, is once, few, many, or a class for clones that have expanded.

CDR3aa: CASSLYTPSGTDYGYTF
CDR3nt: TGTGCCAGCAGCTTATACACCCCAAGCGGGACGGACTATGGCTACACCTTC
v_gene: TRBV7-2
d_gene: NA
abundance: NA
j_gene: TRBJ1-2

CDR3aa: CASSSRPGNTGELFF
CDR3nt: TGTGCCAGCAGCTCCCGCCCGGGGAACACCGGGGAGCTGTTTTTT
v_gene: TRBV7-2
d_gene: NA
abundance: NA
j_gene: TRBJ2-2

CDR3aa: CATSRTPWRGETGELFF
CDR3nt: TGTGCCACCAGCAGGACCCCATGGAGGGGGGAGACCGGGGAGCTGTTTTTT
v_gene: TRBV15
d_gene: NA
abundance: NA
j_gene: TRBJ2-2

CDR3aa: CASSPSAGNYGYTF
CDR3nt: TGTGCCAGCTCACCATCCGCAGGGAACTATGGCTACACCTTC
v_gene: TRBV18
d_gene: NA
abundance: NA
j_gene: TRBJ1-2

CDR3aa: CASKRTDGYTF
CDR3nt: TGTGCCAGCAAAAGGACAGATGGCTACACCTTC
v_gene: TRBV28
d_gene: NA
abundance: NA
j_gene: TRBJ1-2

CDR3aa: CASTTSPEYSPLHF
CDR3nt: TGTGCCAGCACTACGTCTCCGGAGTATTCACCCCTCCACTTT
v_gene: TRBV28
d_gene: NA
abundance: NA
j_gene: TRBJ1-6

CDR3aa: CALEGATNEKLFF
CDR3nt: TGTGCCTTGGAGGGGGCAACTAATGAAAAACTGTTTTTT
v_gene: TRBV30
d_gene: NA
abundance: NA
j_gene: TRBJ1-4

CDR3aa: CASSQVGGQDYEQYF
CDR3nt: TGTGCCAGCAGCCAAGTGGGAGGACAGGACTACGAGCAGTACTTC
v_gene: TRBV7-9
d_gene: NA
abundance: NA
j_gene: TRBJ2-7

CDR3aa: CASSLGLAGLDEQYF
CDR3nt: TGCGCCAGCAGCTTGGGACTAGCGGGCTTGGACGAGCAGTACTTC
v_gene: TRBV5-1
d_gene: TRBD2
abundance: NA
j_gene: TRBJ2-7

CDR3aa: CASSFPSSSDTQYF
CDR3nt: TGTGCCAGCAGTTTCCCCTCCAGCTCCGATACGCAGTATTTT
v_gene: TRBV28
d_gene: NA
abundance: NA
j_gene: TRBJ2-3

CDR3aa: CASAGAHTDTQYF
CDR3nt: TGTGCCAGTGCGGGGGCTCACACAGATACGCAGTATTTT
v_gene: TRBV19
d_gene: NA
abundance: once
j_gene: TRBJ2-3

CDR3aa: CASRGTGNSYEQYF
CDR3nt: TGTGCCAGCAGGGGGACAGGAAACTCCTACGAGCAGTACTTC
v_gene: TRBV2
d_gene: TRBD1
abundance: NA
j_gene: TRBJ2-7

CDR3aa: CASSEMQPWDFSNTGELFF
CDR3nt: TGTGCCAGCAGTGAAATGCAACCATGGGACTTCTCTAACACCGGGGAGCTGTTTTTT
v_gene: TRBV6-1
d_gene: NA
abundance: NA
j_gene: TRBJ2-2

CDR3aa: CASGSGDTQYF
CDR3nt: TGTGCCAGCGGATCGGGGGATACGCAGTATTTT
v_gene: TRBV7-3
d_gene: NA
abundance: NA
j_gene: TRBJ2-3

CDR3aa: CSVARDGLTYEQYF
CDR3nt: TGCAGCGTCGCCCGGGACGGACTAACCTACGAGCAGTACTTC
v_gene: TRBV29-1
d_gene: NA
abundance: NA
j_gene: TRBJ2-7

CDR3aa: CASRPRPGRGTGELFF
CDR3nt: TGTGCCAGCAGGCCCCGTCCCGGACGAGGGACCGGGGAGCTGTTTTTT
v_gene: TRBV28
d_gene: NA
abundance: NA
j_gene: TRBJ2-2

CDR3aa: CASSLGGLAGSTDTQYF
CDR3nt: TGCGCCAGCAGCTTGGGGGGACTAGCGGGATCCACAGATACGCAGTACTTT
v_gene: TRBV5-1
d_gene: TRBD2
abundance: NA
j_gene: TRBJ2-3

CDR3aa: CASRDPAGGHIWEQFF
CDR3nt: TGTGCCAGCAGGGATCCGGCAGGGGGGCATATATGGGAGCAGTTCTTC
v_gene: TRBV19
d_gene: NA
abundance: NA
j_gene: TRBJ2-1

CDR3aa: CASSQETSRLSSGNTIYF
CDR3nt: TGCGCCAGCAGCCAAGAAACCTCGCGGTTGAGCTCTGGAAACACCATATATTTT
v_gene: TRBV4-1
d_gene: NA
abundance: NA
j_gene: TRBJ1-3

CDR3aa: CASSRDINQPQHF
CDR3nt: TGTGCCAGCAGTCGGGACATCAATCAGCCCCAGCATTTT
v_gene: TRBV6-6
d_gene: NA
abundance: NA
j_gene: TRBJ1-5

CDR3aa: CARAGQGRNEQFF
CDR3nt: TGTGCCAGAGCGGGACAGGGACGTAATGAGCAGTTCTTC
v_gene: TRBV2
d_gene: TRBD1
abundance: NA
j_gene: TRBJ2-1

CDR3aa: CASSEELAGADEQFF
CDR3nt: TGTGCCAGCAGTGAAGAACTAGCGGGAGCAGATGAGCAGTTCTTC
v_gene: TRBV6-1
d_gene: TRBD2
abundance: NA
j_gene: TRBJ2-1

CDR3aa: CASSLAPRDVSSYEQYF
CDR3nt: TGTGCCAGCAGTTTAGCTCCCCGGGACGTCAGCTCCTACGAGCAGTACTTC
v_gene: TRBV27
d_gene: NA
abundance: NA
j_gene: TRBJ2-7

CDR3aa: CASSFSGQGRGYTF
CDR3nt: TGTGCCAGCAGTTTCTCTGGACAGGGGAGAGGCTACACCTTC
v_gene: TRBV28
d_gene: TRBD1
abundance: NA
j_gene: TRBJ1-2

CDR3aa: CASNSGGLAGSYEQYF
CDR3nt: TGTGCCAGCAACTCGGGGGGACTAGCGGGATCCTACGAGCAGTACTTC
v_gene: TRBV28
d_gene: TRBD2
abundance: once
j_gene: TRBJ2-7

CDR3aa: CASRRTSGAWDTQYF
CDR3nt: TGTGCCAGCAGGAGGACTAGCGGGGCCTGGGATACGCAGTATTTT
v_gene: TRBV2
d_gene: TRBD2
abundance: NA
j_gene: TRBJ2-3

CDR3aa: CASRKSVANTGELFF
CDR3nt: TGTGCCAGCAGGAAGTCGGTCGCGAACACCGGGGAGCTGTTTTTT
v_gene: TRBV6-1
d_gene: NA
abundance: NA
j_gene: TRBJ2-2

CDR3aa: CASSSGWVANEKLFF
CDR3nt: TGTGCCAGCAGTTCTGGGTGGGTGGCTAATGAAAAACTGTTTTTT
v_gene: TRBV27
d_gene: NA
abundance: NA
j_gene: TRBJ1-4

CDR3aa: CASTRQGPMNTEAFF
CDR3nt: TGTGCCAGTACCAGACAGGGGCCGATGAACACTGAAGCTTTCTTT
v_gene: TRBV19
d_gene: TRBD1
abundance: NA
j_gene: TRBJ1-1

CDR3aa: CASSSSGNGGTDTQYF
CDR3nt: TGTGCCAGCAGCTCAAGCGGGAACGGCGGCACAGATACGCAGTATTTT
v_gene: TRBV7-3
d_gene: TRBD2
abundance: NA
j_gene: TRBJ2-3

CDR3aa: CAWSQLRDKDTEAFF
CDR3nt: TGTGCCTGGAGTCAATTACGGGACAAAGACACTGAAGCTTTCTTT
v_gene: TRBV30
d_gene: NA
abundance: NA
j_gene: TRBJ1-1

CDR3aa: CASSLDQGGNTEAFF
CDR3nt: TGTGCCAGCAGCTTGGATCAGGGGGGCAACACTGAAGCTTTCTTT
v_gene: TRBV5-4
d_gene: TRBD1
abundance: NA
j_gene: TRBJ1-1

CDR3aa: CASSGRESGELFF
CDR3nt: TGTGCCAGCAGCGGAAGGGAATCCGGGGAGCTGTTTTTT
v_gene: TRBV13
d_gene: NA
abundance: NA
j_gene: TRBJ2-2

CDR3aa: CASTNGGVVGTEAFF
CDR3nt: TGTGCCAGCACCAATGGGGGGGTTGTTGGCACTGAAGCTTTCTTT
v_gene: TRBV28
d_gene: NA
abundance: NA
j_gene: TRBJ1-1

CDR3aa: CASEEASGTKTQYF
CDR3nt: TGCGCCAGCGAGGAGGCTAGCGGGACAAAGACCCAGTACTTC
v_gene: TRBV10-2
d_gene: TRBD2
abundance: NA
j_gene: TRBJ2-5

CDR3aa: CASRGRDRGPGELFF
CDR3nt: TGTGCCAGCAGGGGGCGGGACAGGGGCCCCGGGGAGCTGTTTTTT
v_gene: TRBV5-4
d_gene: TRBD1
abundance: NA
j_gene: TRBJ2-2

CDR3aa: CASSSKPQGVKTQYF
CDR3nt: TGTGCCAGTAGTTCAAAACCCCAGGGCGTCAAGACCCAGTACTTC
v_gene: TRBV19
d_gene: NA
abundance: NA
j_gene: TRBJ2-5

CDR3aa: CASSPDGYGYTF
CDR3nt: TGTGCCAGCTCACCAGACGGCTATGGCTACACCTTC
v_gene: TRBV18
d_gene: NA
abundance: NA
j_gene: TRBJ1-2

CDR3aa: CASSVGREGTYEQYF
CDR3nt: TGTGCCAGCAGCGTAGGGCGGGAGGGAACCTACGAGCAGTACTTC
v_gene: TRBV9
d_gene: TRBD2
abundance: NA
j_gene: TRBJ2-7

CDR3aa: CASSQVVSGGTEAFF
CDR3nt: TGTGCCAGCAGCCAAGTAGTCTCGGGGGGGACTGAAGCTTTCTTT
v_gene: TRBV4-2
d_gene: NA
abundance: NA
j_gene: TRBJ1-1

CDR3aa: CAIRELGTGELFF
CDR3nt: TGTGCCATCAGGGAGCTGGGCACCGGGGAGCTGTTTTTT
v_gene: TRBV10-3
d_gene: NA
abundance: NA
j_gene: TRBJ2-2

CDR3aa: CASSFRDIGYEQYF
CDR3nt: TGTGCCAGCAGCTTCCGGGACATCGGCTACGAGCAGTACTTC
v_gene: TRBV11-2
d_gene: NA
abundance: NA
j_gene: TRBJ2-7

CDR3aa: CASSLGLGGVSYNEQFF
CDR3nt: TGTGCCAGCAGCTTAGGGTTGGGGGGAGTATCCTACAATGAGCAGTTCTTC
v_gene: TRBV7-8
d_gene: NA
abundance: NA
j_gene: TRBJ2-1

CDR3aa: CASSSVGARGSREAFF
CDR3nt: TGTGCCAGCAGCTCCGTTGGGGCTAGGGGGAGCCGTGAAGCTTTCTTT
v_gene: TRBV7-9
d_gene: NA
abundance: NA
j_gene: TRBJ1-1